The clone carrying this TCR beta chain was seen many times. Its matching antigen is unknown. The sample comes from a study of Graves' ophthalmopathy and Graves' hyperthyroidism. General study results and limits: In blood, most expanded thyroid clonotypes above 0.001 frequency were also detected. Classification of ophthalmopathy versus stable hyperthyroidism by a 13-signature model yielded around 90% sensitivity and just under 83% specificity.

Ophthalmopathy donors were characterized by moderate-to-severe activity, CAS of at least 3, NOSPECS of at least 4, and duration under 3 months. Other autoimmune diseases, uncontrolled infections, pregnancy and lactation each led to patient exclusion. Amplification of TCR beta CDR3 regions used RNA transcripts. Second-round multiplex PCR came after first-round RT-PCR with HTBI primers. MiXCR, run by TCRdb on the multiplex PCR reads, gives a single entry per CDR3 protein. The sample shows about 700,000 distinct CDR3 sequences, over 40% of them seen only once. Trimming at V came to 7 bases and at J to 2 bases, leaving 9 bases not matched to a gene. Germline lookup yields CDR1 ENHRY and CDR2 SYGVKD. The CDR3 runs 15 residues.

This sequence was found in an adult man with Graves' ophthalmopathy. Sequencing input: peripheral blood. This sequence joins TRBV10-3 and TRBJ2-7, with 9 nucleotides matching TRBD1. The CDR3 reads CAITDGQGTTYEQYF. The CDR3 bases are TGTGCCATCACTGACGGACAGGGGACCACCTACGAGCAGTACTTC.